Listed below are T cell receptor beta chains from one sample, sequenced in a study of cytomegalovirus exposure and HLA in healthy donors. Repertoires were generated with immunoSEQ multiplex PCR, while TCRdb's copy carries only in-frame clones and drops some. The sample carries roughly 87,000 clones, about four fifths recorded once. Sequenced: PBMCs. These receptor sequences come from a man in his sixties in good health and CMV-seronegative. CDR3s include the opening cysteine and the closing phenylalanine or tryptophan. D genes are given only for firm matches. Clone size is given for some rows only: seen once, a few or many times, or a class if the clone is expanded.

v_gene,j_gene,d_gene,abundance,CDR3aa,CDR3nt
TRBV9,TRBJ2-5,-,-,CASSDRTTPQETQYF,TGTGCCAGCAGCGACCGGACAACACCTCAAGAGACCCAGTACTTC
TRBV30,TRBJ2-7,-,-,CAWNIGGVYEQYF,TGTGCCTGGAACATCGGGGGAGTCTACGAGCAGTACTTC
TRBV5-1,TRBJ1-1,TRBD1,-,CASSGTGEDTEAFF,TGCGCCAGCAGCGGGACAGGCGAGGACACTGAAGCTTTCTTT
TRBV9,TRBJ2-6,-,-,CASSVGAQAGSSGANVLTF,TGTGCCAGCAGCGTAGGGGCCCAAGCTGGATCGTCTGGGGCCAACGTCCTGACTTTC
TRBV2,TRBJ1-5,-,-,CASNSGVNGNQPQHF,TGTGCCAGCAATTCAGGGGTGAACGGCAATCAGCCCCAGCATTTT
TRBV27,TRBJ2-3,TRBD2,-,CASSLRGVGTDTQYF,TGTGCCAGCAGTTTACGGGGGGTTGGCACAGATACGCAGTATTTT
TRBV2,TRBJ2-3,TRBD2,-,CASRSGLAGDTQYF,TGTGCCAGCAGGTCGGGACTAGCTGGAGATACGCAGTATTTT
TRBV13,TRBJ2-7,-,-,CASSPSGFGDYEQYF,TGTGCCAGCAGCCCCTCGGGATTCGGAGACTACGAGCAGTACTTC
TRBV18,TRBJ1-1,-,-,CATLWTPNTEAFF,TGTGCCACCTTATGGACACCCAACACTGAAGCTTTCTTT
TRBV15,TRBJ2-7,-,few,CATSRGGDRTYEQYF,TGTGCCACCAGCAGAGGCGGGGACAGAACCTACGAGCAGTACTTC
TRBV19,TRBJ1-5,-,-,CASSINGPQPQHF,TGTGCCAGTAGTATCAATGGGCCTCAGCCCCAGCATTTT
TRBV2,TRBJ1-6,-,-,CASSVGIGVESPLHF,TGTGCCAGCAGTGTGGGGATAGGGGTAGAATCACCCCTCCACTTT
TRBV5-5,TRBJ1-4,TRBD1,-,CASSWRGTGGLPTNEKLFF,TGTGCCAGCAGCTGGAGAGGGACAGGGGGCCTCCCAACTAATGAAAAACTGTTTTTT
TRBV5-1,TRBJ2-5,TRBD2,-,CASSLDPAGKETQYF,TGCGCCAGCAGCTTGGATCCAGCGGGGAAAGAGACCCAGTACTTC
TRBV10-2,TRBJ1-1,-,few,CASRGTPMNTEAFF,TGCGCCAGCAGGGGGACACCCATGAACACTGAAGCTTTCTTT
TRBV27,TRBJ1-5,TRBD1,-,CASSLTGKRSNQPQHF,TGTGCCAGCAGTTTGACAGGGAAGCGAAGCAATCAGCCCCAGCATTTT